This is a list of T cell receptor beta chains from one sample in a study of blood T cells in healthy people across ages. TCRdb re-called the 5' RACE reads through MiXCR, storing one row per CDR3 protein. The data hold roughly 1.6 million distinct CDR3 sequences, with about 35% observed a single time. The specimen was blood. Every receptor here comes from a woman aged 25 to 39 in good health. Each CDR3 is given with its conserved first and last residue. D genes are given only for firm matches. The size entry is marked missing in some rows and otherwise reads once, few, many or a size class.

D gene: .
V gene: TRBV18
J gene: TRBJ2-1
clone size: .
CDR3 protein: CASSPPRPTSNEQFF
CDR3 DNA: TGTGCCAGCTCACCACCCAGGCCGACTAGCAATGAGCAGTTCTTC

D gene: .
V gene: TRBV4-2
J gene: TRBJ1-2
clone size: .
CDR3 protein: CASSQAMDASRYGYTF
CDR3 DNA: TGTGCCAGCAGCCAAGCAATGGACGCCTCGAGGTATGGCTACACCTTC

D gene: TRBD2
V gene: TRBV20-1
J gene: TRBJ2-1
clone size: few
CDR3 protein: CSAQREVYNEQFF
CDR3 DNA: TGCAGTGCACAGCGGGAGGTCTACAATGAGCAGTTCTTC

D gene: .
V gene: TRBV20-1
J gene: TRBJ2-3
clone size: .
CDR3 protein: CSAEGLGGPDTQYF
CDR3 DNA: TGCAGTGCGGAGGGACTGGGGGGCCCAGATACGCAGTATTTT

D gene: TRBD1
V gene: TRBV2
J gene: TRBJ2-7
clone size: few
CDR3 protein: CASSEPRTGYEQYF
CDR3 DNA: TGTGCCAGCAGTGAACCCCGGACAGGCTACGAGCAGTACTTC

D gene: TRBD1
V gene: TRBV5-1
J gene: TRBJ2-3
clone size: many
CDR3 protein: CASSLEGQGAGDTQYF
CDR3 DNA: TGCGCCAGCAGCTTGGAGGGACAGGGGGCAGGAGATACGCAGTATTTT

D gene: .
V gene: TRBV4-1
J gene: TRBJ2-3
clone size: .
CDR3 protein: CASSQESGGEYF
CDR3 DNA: TGCGCCAGCAGCCAAGAATCCGGAGGGGAGTATTTT

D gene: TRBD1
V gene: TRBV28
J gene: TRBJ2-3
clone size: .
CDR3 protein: CASSFGTGDPDTQYF
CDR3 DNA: TGTGCCAGCAGTTTTGGGACAGGGGATCCAGATACGCAGTATTTT

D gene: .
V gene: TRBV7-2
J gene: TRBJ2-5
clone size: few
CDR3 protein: CASSLLAWETQYF
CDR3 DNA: TGTGCCAGCAGCTTGTTAGCCTGGGAGACCCAGTACTTC

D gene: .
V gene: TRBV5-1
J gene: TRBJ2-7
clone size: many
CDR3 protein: CASSPSAGYEQYF
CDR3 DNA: TGCGCCAGCAGCCCGTCCGCCGGGTACGAGCAGTACTTC

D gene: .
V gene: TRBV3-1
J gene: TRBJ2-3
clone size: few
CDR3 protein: CASSQDQDPSTDTQYF
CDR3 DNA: TGTGCCAGCAGCCAAGATCAGGACCCTAGCACAGATACGCAGTATTTT

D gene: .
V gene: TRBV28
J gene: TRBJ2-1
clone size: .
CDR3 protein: CASSLSGGWDEQFF
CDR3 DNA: TGTGCCAGCAGTTTATCGGGCGGGTGGGATGAGCAGTTCTTC

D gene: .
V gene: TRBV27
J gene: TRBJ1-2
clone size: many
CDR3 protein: CASSWGQGEGGYTF
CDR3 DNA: TGTGCCAGCAGTTGGGGCCAGGGCGAGGGAGGCTACACCTTC

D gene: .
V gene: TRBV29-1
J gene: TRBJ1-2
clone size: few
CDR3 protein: CSVEDTLYGYTF
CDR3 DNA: TGCAGCGTTGAAGATACCCTGTATGGCTACACCTTC

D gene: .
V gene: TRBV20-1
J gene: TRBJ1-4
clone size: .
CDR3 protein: CSARDSTAGEKLFF
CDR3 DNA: TGCAGTGCTAGAGATTCTACAGCGGGTGAAAAACTGTTTTTT

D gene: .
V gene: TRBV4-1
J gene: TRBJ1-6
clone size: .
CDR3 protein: CASSQVLGSPLHF
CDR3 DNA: TGCGCCAGCAGCCAAGTGTTAGGTTCACCCCTCCACTTT

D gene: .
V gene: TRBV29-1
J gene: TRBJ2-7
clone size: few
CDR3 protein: CSVEIRYEQYF
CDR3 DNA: TGCAGCGTTGAAATCCGTTACGAGCAGTACTTC

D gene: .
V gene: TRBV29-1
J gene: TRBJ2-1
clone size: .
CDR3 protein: CSLGGGAVYNEQFF
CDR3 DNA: TGCAGCCTTGGGGGAGGCGCCGTATACAATGAGCAGTTCTTC

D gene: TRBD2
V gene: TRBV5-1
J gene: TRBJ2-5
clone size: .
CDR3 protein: CASSWQQAGGETQYF
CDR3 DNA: TGCGCCAGCAGCTGGCAACAGGCGGGAGGAGAGACCCAGTACTTC

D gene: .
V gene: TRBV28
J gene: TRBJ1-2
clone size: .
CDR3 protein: CASSFTRQAINYGYTF
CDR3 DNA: TGTGCCAGCAGTTTTACACGACAGGCGATTAACTATGGCTACACCTTC